This TCR beta chain was identified during a study of B cell selection in AIRE deficiency. Generated by immunoSEQ multiplex PCR, the TCRdb table keeps only in-frame clones and is missing some. The data show tens of thousands of clones, 92% seen once. Regulatory T cells were sorted as CD4+CD25hiCD127low/negative cells. V lost 4 bases, J lost 6 bases, and 15 bases lay in between. CDR3 size: 15 residues. Germline V gives CDR1 SNHLY, CDR2 FYNNEI. The sample comprised CD4+CD25+ Tregs sorted from PBMCs. This clonotype originated in a human donor in good health. The chain couples TRBV2 to TRBJ2-2; TRBD1 is a possible D gene (5 bases). CDR3 in amino acids: CASSVGRAYAGELFF. The CDR3 bases are TGTGCCAGCAGTGTCGGCAGGGCATACGCCGGGGAGCTGTTTTTT.